The T cell receptor beta chain described here comes from a study of cytomegalovirus exposure and HLA in healthy donors. The PCR was carried out with 60 Vbeta primers and 13 Jbeta primers. Only in-frame clones appear in the TCRdb table, and some are missing; sequencing was by immunoSEQ multiplex PCR. The repertoire holds under 200,000 clones, with around 84% as singletons. Concerning this clone: Its target is not known. The germline gene is not matched at one end of the junction; a read error may be the cause. Other DNA sequences in this specimen translate into the identical CDR3.

This CDR3 is 15 amino acids long. The germline V gene encodes CDR1 KGHSH and CDR2 LQKENI. Whole-study findings and limits: Common viral pathogens seemed to be connected with several of the most significant clusters, according to a later analysis. According to a later analysis, donors in an Asian-associated ancestry cluster reportedly had fewer N-insertions than the approximately 730-donor mean.

The V gene is TRBV18, the J gene TRBJ1-2, with TRBD1 matching 8 bases. The clonotype originates from a woman aged 40 to 55 in good health and CMV-seronegative. Sequencing was performed on PBMCs. CDR3: CASSPPKGQEGGYTF. CDR3 sequence (DNA): TGTGCCAGTTCACCACCTAAGGGACAGGAAGGGGGCTACACCTTC.